This T cell receptor beta chain appears in the sequencing data of a study of graft-versus-host responses after intestinal transplantation (TCRdb year 2021). With respect to the entire study: The transplants that recipients received were multivisceral, liver-intestinal, or isolated intestinal. Anti-thymocyte globulin induction was given to all recipients, followed by maintenance tacrolimus and steroids for approximately three years. After intestinal transplantation, graft-versus-host and host-versus-graft alloreactive T cell clones were followed in the graft, circulation and bone marrow using bulk TCR-beta CDR3 sequencing. Alloreactive clones were identified by sequencing pre-transplant mixed lymphocyte reaction products and comparing these products with unstimulated pre-transplant donor and recipient T cells. Of the roughly 25 intestinal transplant recipients enrolled in the cohort, one of whom was a retransplant, 3 patients without pretransplant specimens were excluded. Donor T cell macrochimerism was defined as a peak of at least 4% donor T cells among recipient peripheral blood mononuclear cells. Samples from a few later patients were sequenced in-house on an Illumina MiSeq with MiXCR processing rather than by the commercial service.

This sample's time point label indicates: cells obtained before transplantation from donor or recipient. CD3+CD4+ and CD3+CD8+ populations were FACS-sorted from unstimulated pre-transplant donor and recipient cells taken from spleen or lymph nodes. Notes on this clone: Which antigen it targets is not known. Within one base of it there is no much larger clone, and no base qualities were kept.

The library was prepared using the immunoSEQ multiplex PCR assay. For most patients, genomic DNA was isolated using the Qiagen DNeasy Blood and Tissue Kit and was shipped frozen to Adaptive Biotechnologies for TCR sequencing. For most patients, genomic DNA was subjected to high-throughput TCR-beta CDR3 sequencing by Adaptive Biotechnologies. Per the authors' processing: TCR sequencing data for some 19 patients were retrieved from Adaptive's ImmunoSEQ software; a few other patients were processed with MiXCR and VDJtools. CD4 versus CD8 sorting errors were corrected by removing sequences found in both subsets at a frequency ratio below 5:1. CDR3 nucleotide sequences shared between donor and recipient were removed because their origin could not be assigned. At least 2-fold expansion over unstimulated cells and a minimum CFSE-low frequency of 0.002% (template counts) or 0.001% (read counts) were required for clones to be classified as alloreactive. A clone was considered mappable if detected in the sequenced pre-transplant spleen, lymph node, or MLR CFSE-low populations of the donor or recipient. The cumulative frequency of alloreactive clones was calculated as a percentage of all sequences, weighted by copy number. TCRdb took over this immuneACCESS table, retaining in-frame rearrangements with V and J assigned. Such tables are incomplete; in checked studies, under half of the missing clones stem from an unresolved V gene, and the remainder is unexplained. V and J calls and clone size come straight from that table; D and trimming were deduced from the DNA. A total of fewer than 90,000 clones appear in this sample, 85% to 95% of them only once. The ten top clones hold about 0.2% of the sample.

From the germline V gene, CDR1 is MNHEY and CDR2 is SVGAGI. The CDR3 contains 16 residues, cysteine and phenylalanine counted. The only DNA kept is the CDR3, 48 bases in frame from the first base. V is pared back by 0 bases and J by 3 bases, with 9 bases lying between the germline termini. Study-level results and caveats: GvH clones were found in recipient bone marrow, and some of the GvH clones appeared earlier in ileal mucosa or blood, which is consistent with an intestinal mucosal origin. Peak levels of circulating GvH clones were associated with declines in HvG clones early after transplant. In patients with donor T cell macrochimerism, the allografts had high GvH to HvG T cell clonal ratios. The conclusions were limited by the relatively low number and heterogeneity of the intestinal transplant patients.

This chain joins TRBV6-5 to TRBJ1-6, with no reliable assignment of the D segment. The specimen was unstimulated CD4+ T cells sorted from spleen or lymph node cells, collected before transplant. The source is a human donor who was the organ donor for an intestinal transplant. The nucleotides are TGTGCCAGCAGTTACTCGGGTCAGGTCTATAATTCACCCCTCCACTTT. Its translation is CASSYSGQVYNSPLHF.